This TCR beta chain was recovered during a study of T cell responses to AZD1222 COVID-19 vaccine. For the study at large: Investigators merged groups given second doses at roughly 4 or roughly 12 weeks.

As to this clone: What it recognizes is unknown.

TCRdb's table, derived via immunoSEQ multiplex PCR, lists solely in-frame clones and lacks some. Of around 100,000 clones listed, around 87% were seen once; the top ten hold about 5%. Overall study results and limits: Just a handful of people given AZD1222 tested seropositive at baseline. Spike-wide coverage was observed for vaccine-associated CD4 TCRs, with dominant responses at 160-218 and 743-854.

Per germline, CDR1 SGHRS and CDR2 YFSETQ. The CDR3 has 13 residues. Trimming cost V 3 bases and J 3 bases, with 10 bases left between them. J is TRBJ2-7 and V is TRBV5-1; tentatively, D is TRBD2 (6 bases). The TCR comes from an adult in good health. The starting material was peripheral blood, obtained on day 0 of AZD1222 vaccination. The chain's CDR3 is CASSSAGRYEQYF. The CDR3 DNA reads as TGCGCCAGCAGCTCTGCGGGGCGCTACGAGCAGTACTTC.